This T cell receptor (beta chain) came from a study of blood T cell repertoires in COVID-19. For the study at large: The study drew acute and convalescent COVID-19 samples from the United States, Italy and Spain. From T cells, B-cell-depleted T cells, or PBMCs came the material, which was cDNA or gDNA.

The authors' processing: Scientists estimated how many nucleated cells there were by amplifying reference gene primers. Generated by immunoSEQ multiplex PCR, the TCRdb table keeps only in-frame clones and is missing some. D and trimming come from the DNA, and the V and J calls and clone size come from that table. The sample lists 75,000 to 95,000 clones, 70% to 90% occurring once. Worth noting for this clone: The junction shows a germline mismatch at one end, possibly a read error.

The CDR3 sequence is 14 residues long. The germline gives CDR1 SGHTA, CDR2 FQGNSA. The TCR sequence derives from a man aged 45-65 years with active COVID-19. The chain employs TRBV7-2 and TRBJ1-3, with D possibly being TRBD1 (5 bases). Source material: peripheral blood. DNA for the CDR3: TGTGCCAGCAGCTCCAGGGCCGCTGGGAACACCATATATTTT. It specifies CASSSRAAGNTIYF.